This TCR beta chain was obtained from a study of blood T cell repertoires in COVID-19. About the study: The samples span acute and convalescent COVID-19 from the United States, Italy and Spain. In each case, the material was cDNA or gDNA derived from T cells, B-cell-depleted T cells, or PBMCs.

The CDR3 has 19 residues. Germline lookup yields CDR1 MNHEY and CDR2 SMNVEV (reference sequence). Trimming took 6 bases from V and 0 from J, leaving 24 bases between them. Seattle's cohort entered during active infection and was followed longitudinally. Per the study methods: Amplification of reference gene primers provided the estimated nucleated cell counts. Clones were read by immunoSEQ multiplex PCR, and TCRdb kept only the in-frame ones, dropping some. Clonal size and the V and J genes are those of that table, whereas D and trimming came from the DNA. The table records 60,000 or so clones, 75% to 90% of them present only once.

The chain is built from TRBV27 and TRBJ2-1; D is perhaps TRBD2 (5 bases). Material for sequencing was peripheral blood. The TCR comes from a man aged 25 to 45 with COVID-19, enrolled during active disease. CDR3 loop: CASSHRGRAEALSYNEQFF. The DNA for the CDR3 is TGTGCCAGCAGCCACCGAGGTCGGGCGGAGGCCCTCTCCTACAATGAGCAGTTCTTC.